This T cell receptor (beta chain) was identified in a study of T cells in Graves' hyperthyroidism and ophthalmopathy. Study background: Before any treatment, at initial diagnosis, peripheral blood was collected.

Amplification targeted TCR beta CDR3 regions from RNA transcripts. The HTBI primer set drove a first-round RT-PCR of the TCR CDR3. Each CDR3 protein is one row after TCRdb ran MiXCR on the multiplex PCR reads. Of a few hundred thousand distinct CDR3 sequences listed, about 20% are singletons. This clonotype appeared a few times. The CDR3 spans 14 residues. Per the germline V gene, CDR1 is KGHSH and CDR2 is LQKENI. V shed 2 bases and J shed 2 bases, with 8 bases lying between them. Fresh peripheral blood, 7.5 to 10 ml, yielded the PBMCs. This clonotype was sampled from a woman aged 45-59 years with Graves' hyperthyroidism. The J gene is TRBJ2-3, the V gene TRBV18; no firm D call. The sequencing sample was made of blood. The CDR3 nucleotides read TGTGCCAGCTCACCATGGGGTGTCACAGATACGCAGTATTTT. It encodes CASSPWGVTDTQYF.